The 4 T cell receptor beta chains below come from one sample, sequenced in a study of blood T cell repertoires in COVID-19. Method: immunoSEQ multiplex PCR; TCRdb's copy keeps in-frame clones and lacks some. The data contain about 200,000 clones, 88% of them singletons. Sequences were obtained from peripheral blood. Receptors originate from a young man with active or convalescent COVID-19.

A few counts support this clone. The chain uses TRBV11-1 and TRBJ1-1, with 8 bases matching TRBD1. The V gene end was trimmed by 3 bases and the J gene end by 7 bases; junction bases not matched to a gene: 10. The CDR3 is 15 amino acids. Germline V lookup: CDR1 SGHAT, CDR2 FQDESV (reference sequence). CDR3 sequence reads: CASSFGQGTKREAFF. DNA for the CDR3: TGTGCCAGCAGCTTCGGACAGGGAACCAAGCGTGAAGCTTTCTTT.

The chain is built from TRBV30 and TRBJ1-1; D is perhaps TRBD1 (5 bases). Germline V lookup: CDR1 GTSNPN, CDR2 SVGIG (reference sequence). The length of the CDR3 is 12 residues. V shed 5 bases and J shed 4 bases, with 11 bases lying between them. The CDR3 region has the DNA TGTGCCTGGGTTGGGGGGACCACTGAAGCTTTCTTT. Protein product: CAWVGGTTEAFF.

CDR3 sequence reads: CASSLAGVYTDTQYF. Here the CDR3 DNA reads TGTGCCAGCAGCTTAGCGGGAGTTTACACAGATACGCAGTATTTT. The rearrangement joins TRBV7-9 to TRBJ2-3, with D tentatively TRBD2 (5 bases). Germline CDR1 reads SEHNR; CDR2 reads FQNEAQ (reference sequence). The V and J ends lost 0 bases and 2 bases respectively, with 9 bases between them. This CDR3 has 15 residues.

The rearrangement joins TRBV5-1 to TRBJ2-3; 13 nucleotides agree with TRBD2. In germline, CDR1 is SGHRS, CDR2 YFSETQ. This CDR3 contains 16 residues. V gave up 4 bases and J gave up 0 bases; unmatched junction bases: 2. DNA of the CDR3: TGCGCCAGCAGCCCGGGACTAGCGGGGAGCACAGATACGCAGTATTTT. Amino acids: CASSPGLAGSTDTQYF.